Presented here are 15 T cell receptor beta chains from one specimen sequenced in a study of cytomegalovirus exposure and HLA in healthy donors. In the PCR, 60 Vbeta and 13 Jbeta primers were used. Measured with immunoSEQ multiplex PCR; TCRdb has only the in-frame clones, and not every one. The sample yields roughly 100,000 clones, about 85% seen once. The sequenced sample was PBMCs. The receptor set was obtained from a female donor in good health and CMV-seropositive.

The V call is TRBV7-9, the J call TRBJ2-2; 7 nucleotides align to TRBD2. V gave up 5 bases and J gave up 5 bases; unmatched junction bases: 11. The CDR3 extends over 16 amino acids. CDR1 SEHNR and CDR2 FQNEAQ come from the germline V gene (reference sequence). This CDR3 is CASSPPSGLKTGELFF. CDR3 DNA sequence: TGTGCCAGCAGCCCCCCTAGCGGACTAAAAACCGGGGAGCTGTTTTTT.

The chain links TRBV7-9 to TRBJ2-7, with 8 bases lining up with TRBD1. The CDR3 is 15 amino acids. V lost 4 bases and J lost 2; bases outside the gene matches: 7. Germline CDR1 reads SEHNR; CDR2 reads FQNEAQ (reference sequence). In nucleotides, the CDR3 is TGTGCCAGCAGCTCTACCCCACAGGGGGCCTACGAGCAGTACTTC. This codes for CASSSTPQGAYEQYF.

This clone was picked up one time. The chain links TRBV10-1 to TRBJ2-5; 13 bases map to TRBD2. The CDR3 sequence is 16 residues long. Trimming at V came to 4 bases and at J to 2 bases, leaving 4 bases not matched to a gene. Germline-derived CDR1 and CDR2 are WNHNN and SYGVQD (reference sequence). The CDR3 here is CASSGLAGGLQETQYF. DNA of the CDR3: TGCGCCAGCAGTGGACTAGCGGGGGGCCTTCAAGAGACCCAGTACTTC.

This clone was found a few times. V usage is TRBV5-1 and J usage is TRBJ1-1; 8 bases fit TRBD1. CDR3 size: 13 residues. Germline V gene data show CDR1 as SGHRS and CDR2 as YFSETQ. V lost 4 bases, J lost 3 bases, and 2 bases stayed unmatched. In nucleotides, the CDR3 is TGCGCCAGCAGCGCGACAGGGGACACTGAAGCTTTCTTT. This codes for CASSATGDTEAFF.

The CDR3 protein is CASSQPTGTGANVLTF. In DNA form, the CDR3 reads TGCGCCAGCAGCCAGCCGACAGGGACTGGGGCCAACGTCCTGACTTTC. V and J are TRBV4-1 and TRBJ2-6; 7 nucleotides agree with TRBD1. This CDR3 has 16 residues. Unmatched junction bases numbered 4, after V lost 3 bases and J lost 2 bases. Per the germline V gene, CDR1 is MGHRA and CDR2 is YSYEKL.

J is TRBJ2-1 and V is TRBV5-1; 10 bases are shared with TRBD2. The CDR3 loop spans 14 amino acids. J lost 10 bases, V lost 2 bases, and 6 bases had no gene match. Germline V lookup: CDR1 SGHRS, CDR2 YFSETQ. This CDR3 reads CASSFLRTSGEQFF. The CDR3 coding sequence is TGCGCCAGCAGCTTCCTACGGACTAGCGGAGAGCAGTTCTTC.

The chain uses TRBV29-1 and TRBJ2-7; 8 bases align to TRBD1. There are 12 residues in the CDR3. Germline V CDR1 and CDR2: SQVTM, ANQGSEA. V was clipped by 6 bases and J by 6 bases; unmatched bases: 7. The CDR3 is CSVGQGGGEQYF. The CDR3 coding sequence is TGCAGCGTAGGACAGGGCGGAGGCGAGCAGTACTTC.

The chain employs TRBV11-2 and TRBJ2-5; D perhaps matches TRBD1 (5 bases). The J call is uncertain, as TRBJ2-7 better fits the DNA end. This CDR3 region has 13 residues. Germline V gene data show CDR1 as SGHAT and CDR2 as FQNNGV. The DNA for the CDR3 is TGTGCCAGCAGCTTAGGCCAGGGCAACGAGCAGTACTTC. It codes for CASSLGQGNEQYF.

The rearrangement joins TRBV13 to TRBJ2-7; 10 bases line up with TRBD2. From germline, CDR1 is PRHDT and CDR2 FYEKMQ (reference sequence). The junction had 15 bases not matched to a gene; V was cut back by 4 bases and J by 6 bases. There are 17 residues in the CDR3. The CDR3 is CASSSTASGSSFGEQYF. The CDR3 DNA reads TGTGCCAGCAGCTCTACCGCTAGCGGGAGTTCTTTCGGCGAGCAGTACTTC. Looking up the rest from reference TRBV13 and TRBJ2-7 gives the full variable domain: AAGVIQSPRHLIKEKRETATLKCYPIPRHDTVYWYQQGPGQDPQFLISFYEKMQSDKGSIPDRFSAQQFSDYHSELNMSSLELGDSALYFCASSSTASGSSFGEQYFGPGTRLTVT.

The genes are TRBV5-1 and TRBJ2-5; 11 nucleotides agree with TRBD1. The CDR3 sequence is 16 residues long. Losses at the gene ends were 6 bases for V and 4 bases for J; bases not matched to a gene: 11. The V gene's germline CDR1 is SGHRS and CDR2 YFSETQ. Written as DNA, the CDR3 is TGCGCCAGCACTACCGCGAGGACAGGGGGCGTAGAGACCCAGTACTTC. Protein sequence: CASTTARTGGVETQYF.

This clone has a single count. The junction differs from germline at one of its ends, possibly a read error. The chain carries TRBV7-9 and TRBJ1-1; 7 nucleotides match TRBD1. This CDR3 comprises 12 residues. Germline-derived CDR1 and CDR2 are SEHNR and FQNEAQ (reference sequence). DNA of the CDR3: TGTTCCAGCAGCCTCAGGGGGAGGAAAGCTTTCTTT. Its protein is CSSSLRGRKAFF.

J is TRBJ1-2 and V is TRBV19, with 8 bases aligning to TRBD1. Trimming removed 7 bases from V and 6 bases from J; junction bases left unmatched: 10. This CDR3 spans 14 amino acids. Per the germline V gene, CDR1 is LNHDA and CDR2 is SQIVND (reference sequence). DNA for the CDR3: TGTGCCAGTACCCCCCCCGGACAGGGAGATGGCTACACCTTC. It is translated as CASTPPGQGDGYTF.

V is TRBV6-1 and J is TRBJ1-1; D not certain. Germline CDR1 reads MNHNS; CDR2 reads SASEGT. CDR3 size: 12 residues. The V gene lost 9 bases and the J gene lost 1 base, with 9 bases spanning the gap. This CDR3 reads CARPRQNTEAFF. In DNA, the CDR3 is TGTGCCAGACCTCGACAGAACACTGAAGCTTTCTTT.

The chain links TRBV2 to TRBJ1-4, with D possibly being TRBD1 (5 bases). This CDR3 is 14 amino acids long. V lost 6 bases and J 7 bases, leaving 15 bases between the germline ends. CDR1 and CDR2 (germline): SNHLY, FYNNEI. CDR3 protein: CASRAGFAGEKLFF. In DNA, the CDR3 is TGTGCCAGCAGGGCAGGGTTCGCTGGTGAAAAACTGTTTTTT.

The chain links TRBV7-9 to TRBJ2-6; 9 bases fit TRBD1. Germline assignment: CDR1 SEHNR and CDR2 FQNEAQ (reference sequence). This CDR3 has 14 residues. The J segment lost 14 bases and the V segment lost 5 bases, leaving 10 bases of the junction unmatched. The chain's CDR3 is CASSALGTGSLLTF. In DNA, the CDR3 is TGTGCCAGCAGCGCACTAGGGACAGGGTCCCTCCTGACTTTC.